This T cell receptor (beta chain) was sequenced during a study of chemoradiotherapy in HPV16-positive cancers. Overall study findings and caveats: Candidate HPV-specific clones and E7-related TCR motifs grew in tumor during treatment.

The V end was cut by 0 bases, the J end by 2 bases, with 8 bases between. The germline gives CDR1 SGHVS, CDR2 FQNEAQ. The CDR3 totals 14 residues. Clones were read by immunoSEQ multiplex PCR, and TCRdb kept only the in-frame ones, dropping some. The sample shows roughly 11,000 clones, 75% of them seen only once. For this clone: Its matching antigen is unknown.

The receptor was derived from a human donor with HPV-associated anogenital cancer. V is TRBV7-8 and J is TRBJ2-7; D unclear. Sample acquisition took place from a patient who underwent chemoradiotherapy. CDR3 protein: CASSLAGGPYEQYF. CDR3 nucleotides: TGTGCCAGCAGCTTAGCGGGCGGCCCCTACGAGCAGTACTTC. The complete variable domain, with remaining parts taken from reference TRBV7-8 and TRBJ2-7, reads GAGVSQSPRYKVAKRGQDVALRCDPISGHVSLFWYQQALGQGPEFLTYFQNEAQLDKSGLPSDRFFAERPEGSVSTLKIQRTQQEDSAVYLCASSLAGGPYEQYFGPGTRLTVT.